One sample yielded the 4 T cell receptor beta chains listed below, sequenced in a study of shared clonotypes between healthy human individuals. TCRdb keeps only in-frame clones here, not all; method: immunoSEQ multiplex PCR. Of more than 450,000 clones in the sample, 79% are singletons; the top ten hold 10% to 15%. The sample was PBMCs. Source of these receptors: a woman aged 40 to 50 in good health. Some clones in this sample may be carry-over from other donors' samples.

J is TRBJ2-3 and V is TRBV4-3; D may be TRBD1 (5 bases). CDR3 length: 19 residues. V gave up 0 bases and J gave up 4 bases, with 23 bases separating them. Germline assignment: CDR1 LGHNA and CDR2 YSLEER. The CDR3 DNA reads as TGCGCCAGCAGCCAAGATCATAATAGGCAGGGTTTTTTGTCAGATACGCAGTATTTT. Protein product: CASSQDHNRQGFLSDTQYF.

The gene calls are TRBV7-2 and TRBJ1-6; 7 bases line up with TRBD1. The CDR3 extends over 14 amino acids. Germline V gene data show CDR1 as SGHTA and CDR2 as FQGNSA. The V gene end was trimmed by 6 bases and the J gene end by 8 bases; junction bases not matched to a gene: 7. CDR3 sequence: CASRTTGEDSPLHF. The CDR3 nucleotides read TGTGCCAGCAGAACTACAGGGGAGGATTCACCCCTCCACTTT.

The chain has TRBV4-1 and TRBJ2-3; D not certain. Trimming took off 1 base at V and 5 bases at J, with 4 bases between the two ends. Germline-derived CDR1 and CDR2 are MGHRA and YSYEKL. This CDR3 is 12 amino acids long. CDR3 protein: CASSQVRDTQYF. In DNA form, the CDR3 reads TGCGCCAGCAGCCAAGTGAGAGATACGCAGTATTTT.

To note about this clone: A read error is likely here: a far larger clone is one base away. Other DNA sequences in this sample translate to the same CDR3. The chain couples TRBV7-3 to TRBJ1-4; weak D call: TRBD1 (5 bases). The ends were cut back, 4 bases at V and 0 bases at J, with 12 bases in the middle. Germline V gives CDR1 SGHTA, CDR2 FQGTGA. The CDR3 runs 16 residues. CDR3 protein: CASSSRDPATNEKLFF. CDR3 DNA: TGTGCCAGCAGCTCCCGGGACCCTGCAACTAATGAAAAACTGTTTTTT.